These 5 T cell receptor beta chains originate from one sample sequenced in a study of T cell responses to AZD1222 COVID-19 vaccine. The assay was immunoSEQ multiplex PCR, and TCRdb's table has in-frame clones only and misses some. The sample includes roughly 130,000 clones, around 90% of them seen just once. The input for sequencing was peripheral blood, taken on day 0 of MenACWY control vaccination. These receptors were taken from an adult in good health.

V is TRBV5-3 and J is TRBJ1-6; D might be TRBD1 (5 bases). TRBV5-3 is assigned to the ORF class and has an uncertain function. This CDR3 has 13 residues. Trimming removed 6 bases from V and 10 bases from J, with 14 bases in between. The CDR3: CARTYRWGSPLHF. CDR3 nucleotides: TGTGCCAGAACATACAGATGGGGGTCACCCCTCCACTTT.

The chain employs TRBV6-4 and TRBJ2-2, with 8 nucleotides matching TRBD2. After removal of 3 bases from V and 3 bases from J, the junction contained 6 bases not matched to a gene. Germline V CDR1 and CDR2: MRHNA, SNTAGT. The CDR3 is made up of 16 amino acids. The CDR3 nucleotides are TGTGCCAGCAGTGAGGGGGCGGGAGGAGACACCGGGGAGCTGTTTTTT. It encodes CASSEGAGGDTGELFF.

This clone turned up a few times. Other DNA sequences in the sample encode the same CDR3. This chain uses TRBV7-2 with TRBJ2-2; the match to TRBD2 covers 8 bases. Germline trimming cut 2 bases from V and 2 bases from J; bases unmatched to any gene: 4. The germline V gene has CDR1 SGHTA and CDR2 FQGNSA. The length of the CDR3 is 16 residues. CDR3 in DNA: TGTGCCAGCAGCTTATGGGCGGGAGGAAACACCGGGGAGCTGTTTTTT. This encodes CASSLWAGGNTGELFF. Variable domain in full (rest from reference TRBV7-2 and TRBJ2-2): GAGVSQSPSNKVTEKGKDVELRCDPISGHTALYWYRQSLGQGLEFLIYFQGNSAPDKSGLPSDRFSAERTGGSVSTLTIQRTQQEDSAVYLCASSLWAGGNTGELFFGEGSRLTVL.

The rearrangement joins TRBV2 to TRBJ1-1; possibly TRBD1 for D (6 bases). This CDR3 has 16 residues. Germline values: CDR1 SNHLY, CDR2 FYNNEI. The V and J ends lost 7 bases and 1 base respectively, with 19 bases between them. CDR3 amino acids: CASTGSDRFSNTEAFF. CDR3 coding DNA: TGTGCCAGCACCGGATCCGACAGGTTTTCGAACACTGAAGCTTTCTTT. The full variable domain, its missing parts supplied by reference TRBV2 and TRBJ1-1, is EPEVTQTPSHQVTQMGQEVILRCVPISNHLYFYWYRQILGQKVEFLVSFYNNEISEKSEIFDDQFSVERPDGSNFTLKIRSTKLEDSAMYFCASTGSDRFSNTEAFFGQGTRLTVV.

V gene TRBV28 combines with J gene TRBJ2-3; D not certain. The V and J ends lost 3 bases and 4 bases respectively, with 2 bases between them. The CDR3 extends over 11 amino acids. Germline-derived CDR1 and CDR2 are MDHEN and SYDVKM. The CDR3 loop is CASSFSDTQYF. The CDR3 DNA reads as TGTGCCAGCAGTTTTTCAGATACGCAGTATTTT. The complete variable domain, with remaining parts taken from reference TRBV28 and TRBJ2-3, reads DVKVTQSSRYLVKRTGEKVFLECVQDMDHENMFWYRQDPGLGLRLIYFSYDVKMKEKGDIPEGYSVSREKKERFSLILESASTNQTSMYLCASSFSDTQYFGPGTRLTVL.